Listed below are T cell receptor beta chains from one sample, sequenced in a study of T cell repertoires in cytomegalovirus infection. TCRdb processed the reads anew with MiXCR; each CDR3 protein has one entry. The sample includes fewer than 200,000 distinct CDR3 sequences, about 20% seen only once; the top ten take roughly 25%. What these receptors recognize is not known. The sample was CD8+ T cells from cultured PBMCs, taken from culture after CMV antigen stimulation. The origin of the receptors is a human donor in good health (CMV status not recorded). Some clones in this sample may be carry-over from other donors' samples. The CDR3 runs from the conserved cysteine through the conserved F or W. Each record gives: J gene, D gene, V gene, clone size, CDR3 protein, CDR3 DNA. A D gene is named only where the DNA matches it firmly. Size tells how often a clone was seen (once, few, many) or the class of an expanded clone, and some rows leave it out.

TRBJ1-1	NA	TRBV7-2	few	CASSLEGPKNTEAFF	TGTGCCAGCAGCTTGGAAGGACCAAAGAACACTGAAGCTTTCTTT
TRBJ2-1	TRBD2	TRBV6-4	NA	CASSDQLAVQNEQFF	TGTGCCAGCAGTGATCAACTAGCGGTGCAGAATGAGCAGTTCTTC
TRBJ2-2	TRBD2	TRBV7-8	many	CASSLNSGGGSPGELFF	TGTGCCAGCAGCCTCAACAGCGGGGGGGGTTCCCCCGGGGAGCTGTTTTTT
TRBJ1-2	NA	TRBV7-2	few	CASRSGQVYGYTF	TGTGCCAGCCGCTCAGGGCAGGTTTACGGCTACACCTTC
TRBJ1-2	TRBD1	TRBV6-5	NA	CASTLTGEGGYTF	TGTGCCAGCACCCTGACAGGGGAAGGCGGCTACACCTTC
TRBJ2-7	TRBD1	TRBV7-8	NA	CASSLDRGISYEQYF	TGTGCCAGCAGCCTCGACAGGGGGATTTCCTACGAGCAGTACTTC
TRBJ1-2	NA	TRBV12-3/TRBV12-4	few	CASSLSGFNGYTF	TGTGCCAGCAGTTTGTCAGGGTTCAATGGCTACACCTTC
TRBJ2-7	NA	TRBV6-2/TRBV6-3	few	CASSYSSEQYF	TGTGCCAGCAGTTACTCCTCGGAGCAGTACTTC
TRBJ1-1	NA	TRBV27	NA	CASSLNSGGGTEAFF	TGTGCCAGCAGTTTAAACTCGGGCGGGGGCACTGAAGCTTTCTTT
TRBJ1-4	NA	TRBV28	many	CASSQYGSTNEKLFF	TGTGCCAGCAGTCAGTACGGTTCAACTAATGAAAAACTGTTTTTT
TRBJ2-3	NA	TRBV4-1	few	CASSQDRAYREDTQYF	TGCGCCAGCAGCCAAGATAGGGCTTACCGGGAAGATACGCAGTATTTT
TRBJ1-1	NA	TRBV7-9	few	CASSLVGHTGFETEAFF	TGTGCCAGCAGCTTAGTAGGCCATACAGGTTTTGAGACTGAAGCTTTCTTT
TRBJ1-1	NA	TRBV7-2	many	CASRLGSGLSTEAFF	TGTGCCAGCAGGCTAGGGTCCGGGTTATCTACTGAAGCTTTCTTT
TRBJ2-3	TRBD2	TRBV7-2	NA	CASSLKGLAGGRASTDTQYF	TGTGCCAGCAGCTTAAAGGGACTAGCGGGGGGGCGTGCAAGCACAGATACGCAGTATTTT
TRBJ1-5	NA	TRBV7-2	few	CASSLGGVLGNQPQHF	TGTGCCAGCAGCTTAGGGGGAGTCTTAGGCAATCAGCCCCAGCATTTT
TRBJ2-3	TRBD2	TRBV7-9	many	CASSLVLPTSGGSTDTQYF	TGTGCCAGCAGCTTAGTCCTCCCGACTAGCGGGGGATCCACAGATACGCAGTATTTT
TRBJ1-5	NA	TRBV5-5	NA	CASSLGQLQGPQHF	TGTGCCAGCAGCTTGGGACAGTTGCAAGGGCCCCAGCATTTT
TRBJ2-7	NA	TRBV7-2	NA	CASSRSRFRYEQYF	TGTGCCAGCAGTCGGTCGAGGTTTAGATACGAGCAGTACTTC
TRBJ1-1	NA	TRBV19	NA	CASSIAADLNTEAFF	TGTGCCAGTAGTATAGCGGCGGATCTGAACACTGAAGCTTTCTTT
TRBJ1-4	TRBD1	TRBV11-2	NA	CASSDWDRGLQKLF	TGTGCCAGCAGCGATTGGGACAGGGGGCTTCAAAAACTGTTT
TRBJ1-5	NA	TRBV12-3/TRBV12-4	NA	CASSSGRGSDQPQHF	TGTGCCAGCAGTTCTGGAAGGGGCTCGGATCAGCCCCAGCATTTT
TRBJ1-2	NA	TRBV7-2	NA	CASSKGDSQIYGYTF	TGTGCCAGCAGCAAAGGGGACTCCCAGATCTATGGCTACACCTTC
TRBJ2-3	TRBD1	TRBV7-9	few	CASSPGQTSTDTQYF	TGTGCCAGCAGCCCGGGACAGACTTCAACAGATACGCAGTATTTT
TRBJ2-7	NA	TRBV4-1	NA	CASSQGWTSYEQYF	TGCGCCAGCAGCCAAGGGTGGACGTCCTACGAGCAGTACTTC
TRBJ2-3	NA	TRBV5-6	few	CASSPQGSAQYF	TGTGCCAGCAGCCCGCAGGGGTCGGCGCAGTATTTT
TRBJ2-7	NA	TRBV5-6	NA	CASSLAGPTMNEQYF	TGTGCCAGCAGCTTGGCGGGACCCACGATGAACGAGCAGTACTTC
TRBJ1-2	NA	TRBV20-1	NA	CSARVGADRTNYGYTF	TGCAGTGCTAGAGTTGGCGCGGACCGTACTAACTATGGCTACACCTTC
TRBJ2-7	NA	TRBV7-6	few	CASSSNSGTSYEQYF	TGTGCCAGCAGCTCCAACTCCGGGACAAGCTACGAGCAGTACTTC
TRBJ2-2	NA	TRBV7-8	many	CASSLVGTSTGELFF	TGTGCCAGCAGCTTAGTAGGGACTTCCACCGGGGAGCTGTTTTTT
TRBJ2-5	TRBD1	TRBV6-1	NA	CASGNRGPQETQYF	TGTGCCAGCGGAAACAGGGGCCCCCAAGAGACCCAGTACTTC
TRBJ2-2	NA	TRBV11-2	NA	CASSLEFTGMSTGELFF	TGTGCCAGCAGCTTAGAATTTACAGGGATGTCAACCGGGGAGCTGTTTTTT
TRBJ1-1	NA	TRBV2	NA	CASSEENAEAFF	TGTGCCAGCAGTGAAGAAAACGCTGAAGCTTTCTTT
TRBJ1-3	NA	TRBV7-2	few	CASSPRQFSGNTIYF	TGTGCCAGCAGCCCTCGACAGTTCTCTGGAAACACCATATATTTT
TRBJ1-1	NA	TRBV6-5	once	CASSLHEDTEAFF	TGTGCCAGCAGCCTCCACGAGGACACTGAAGCTTTCTTT
TRBJ1-5	NA	TRBV6-2/TRBV6-3	NA	CASSYGLRDQPQHF	TGTGCCAGCAGTTACGGCTTAAGGGATCAGCCCCAGCATTTT
TRBJ2-1	NA	TRBV6-1	NA	CASRGEESSYNEQFF	TGTGCCAGCAGAGGGGAAGAGTCTTCCTACAATGAGCAGTTCTTC
TRBJ1-1	NA	TRBV4-1	NA	CASSLRLGGSSSDTEAFF	TGCGCCAGCAGCCTCCGCCTAGGCGGCAGTTCATCGGACACTGAAGCTTTCTTT